These 29 T cell receptor beta chains were all obtained from the same sample, sequenced in a study of T-cell reconstitution after alpha-beta-depleted transplantation in children. Unique molecular identifiers were incorporated when the TCRbeta library was constructed. One entry per CDR3 protein results from TCRdb running MiXCR on the PCR reads. The sample lists 300,000 to 350,000 distinct CDR3 sequences, roughly 17% occurring once. The starting material was PBMCs, mostly from graft donor cells, obtained 360 days after TCRalphabeta/CD19-depleted stem cell transplant. The receptor source for this set is a male patient aged 2 to 9 who had a stem cell transplant for acute lymphoblastic leukemia, so the T cells may come from the graft donor.

The chain uses TRBV5-1 and TRBJ2-5; 7 bases match TRBD2. The J segment lost 5 bases and the V segment lost 4 bases, leaving 8 bases of the junction unmatched. CDR1 and CDR2 (germline): SGHRS, YFSETQ. This CDR3 spans 14 amino acids. The CDR3 loop is CASSTNHGGETQYF. DNA of the CDR3: TGCGCCAGCAGCACCAATCACGGGGGGGAGACCCAGTACTTC.

The V gene is TRBV10-3, the J gene TRBJ2-1, with 7 bases identical to TRBD1. Unmatched junction bases numbered 7, after V lost 6 bases and J lost 8 bases. The CDR3 totals 13 residues. CDR1 and CDR2 (germline): ENHRY, SYGVKD. DNA for the CDR3: TGTGCCATCAGGATAACAGGGGTCGATGAGCAGTTCTTC. It is translated as CAIRITGVDEQFF.

This clonotype occurred a few times. The chain has TRBV12-3 or TRBV12-4 and TRBJ2-1; unclear D gene. The V gene lost 6 bases and the J gene lost 0 bases, with 24 bases spanning the gap. This CDR3 comprises 19 residues. The chain's CDR3 is CASSPAAGSAESSYNEQFF. In DNA form, the CDR3 reads TGTGCCAGCAGCCCAGCCGCCGGGTCCGCGGAGAGCTCCTACAATGAGCAGTTCTTC.

The V call is TRBV20-1, the J call TRBJ2-1; a possible D gene is TRBD2 (6 bases). CDR1 and CDR2 from the germline V gene are DFQATT and SNEGSKA (reference sequence). The CDR3 extends over 17 amino acids. V lost 0 bases, J lost 0 bases, and 15 bases lay in between. CDR3 sequence: CSARDSLRDHSYNEQFF. The CDR3 bases are TGCAGTGCTAGAGATTCGTTGCGGGATCACTCCTACAATGAGCAGTTCTTC.

This clonotype was observed at least ten times. V is TRBV30 and J is TRBJ2-7; no clear D gene. CDR1 is GTSNPN, CDR2 SVGIG, per germline (reference sequence). There are 15 residues in the CDR3. Trimming took 0 bases from V and 3 from J, leaving 15 bases between them. For the CDR3, the DNA is TGTGCCTGGAGTGTACCCTCGACACGGTTCTACGAGCAGTACTTC. Translation gives CAWSVPSTRFYEQYF.

The rearrangement uses TRBV20-1 and TRBJ1-1; D ambiguous. Germline lookup yields CDR1 DFQATT and CDR2 SNEGSKA (reference sequence). The CDR3 covers 12 residues. V lost 2 bases to trimming and J lost 0 bases, with 4 bases between them. The CDR3 nucleotides read TGCAGTGCTAGATGGCTGAACACTGAAGCTTTCTTT. Amino acids: CSARWLNTEAFF.

The chain uses TRBV20-1 and TRBJ2-7; D not resolved. From germline, CDR1 is DFQATT and CDR2 SNEGSKA (reference sequence). V lost 0 bases, J lost 1 base, and 10 bases lay in between. This CDR3 region has 14 residues. CDR3 protein: CSARDLGASYEQYF. The CDR3 nucleotides read TGCAGTGCTAGAGATCTCGGCGCTTCCTACGAGCAGTACTTC.

This clonotype was recorded at least ten times. CDR3 sequence: CASSLARAGETQYF. The CDR3 coding sequence is TGTGCCAGCAGCTTAGCCAGGGCGGGGGAGACCCAGTACTTC. The rearrangement joins TRBV7-8 to TRBJ2-5, with a weak D call TRBD2 (6 bases). The V gene's germline CDR1 is SGHVS and CDR2 FQNEAQ. This CDR3 has 14 amino acids. V lost 0 bases and J lost 5, with 10 bases in between.

This clonotype was found a few times. The rearrangement links TRBV20-1 to TRBJ2-7; 11 bases line up with TRBD2. The trim removed 8 bases at V and 7 bases at J, leaving 10 bases unmatched. The CDR3 length is 13 residues. Germline-derived CDR1 and CDR2 are DFQATT and SNEGSKA (reference sequence). The CDR3 nucleotides are TGCAGTCCGGAACTAGCGGGAGAGAGGGAGCAGTACTTC. Its translation is CSPELAGEREQYF.

This clonotype has more than one count but fewer than ten. This chain joins TRBV7-8 and TRBJ2-2; D call uncertain. The CDR3 consists of 15 residues. Between the trimmed V and J ends, which lost 0 bases and 3 bases, there was a span of 8 bases. The V gene's germline CDR1 is SGHVS and CDR2 FQNEAQ. The CDR3 DNA reads as TGTGCCAGCAGCTTAGCTCCCAGATACACCGGGGAGCTGTTTTTT. It yields the protein CASSLAPRYTGELFF.

This clonotype has a handful of counts. This chain joins TRBV20-1 and TRBJ2-5; 7 nucleotides align to TRBD2. There are 16 residues in the CDR3. Germline V gene sequence: CDR1 DFQATT, CDR2 SNEGSKA (reference sequence). With 0 bases clipped from V and 1 base from J, the junction kept 8 bases outside the gene matches. CDR3 DNA: TGCAGTGCTAGAGATTTGACTAGCCTCTCCCAAGAGACCCAGTACTTC. Encoded protein: CSARDLTSLSQETQYF.

This rearrangement joins TRBV7-6 to TRBJ1-3; D might be TRBD1 (6 bases). The CDR3 consists of 15 residues. Germline V gene sequence: CDR1 SGHVS, CDR2 FNYEAQ. V lost 4 bases and J 10 bases, leaving 20 bases between the germline ends. The CDR3 sequence: CASSSLWREGGTIYF. Written as DNA, the CDR3 is TGTGCCAGCAGCTCCCTTTGGAGGGAAGGGGGGACCATATATTTT.

This chain joins TRBV5-1 and TRBJ1-6; D is unclear. V lost 0 bases and J 13 bases, leaving 17 bases between the germline ends. CDR3 length: 15 amino acids. Germline CDR1 is SGHRS and CDR2 is YFSETQ. The CDR3 DNA follows: TGCGCCAGCAGCTTGGAAAGGGCTCCGAAAGATCCCCTCCACTTT. It translates to CASSLERAPKDPLHF.

This clonotype was seen many times. V and J are TRBV4-3 and TRBJ2-7; 7 nucleotides align to TRBD2. Germline lookup yields CDR1 LGHNA and CDR2 YSLEER. V dropped 3 bases and J dropped 1; count of bases not matched to a gene: 9. The CDR3 has 16 amino acids. This CDR3 reads CASSQIPTSASYEQYF. Here the CDR3 DNA reads TGCGCCAGCAGCCAGATCCCAACTAGCGCTTCCTACGAGCAGTACTTC.

CDR3 loop: CASSYRDSHEQYF. As DNA, the CDR3 is TGTGCCAGCAGTTACCGGGACAGCCACGAGCAGTACTTC. The V call is TRBV6-5, the J call TRBJ2-7; 7 nucleotides agree with TRBD1. Germline V gives CDR1 MNHEY, CDR2 SVGAGI. The CDR3 extends over 13 amino acids. After removal of 2 bases from V and 5 bases from J, the junction contained 3 bases not matched to a gene.

This clonotype appeared many times. The rearrangement joins TRBV20-1 to TRBJ1-1; D is uncertain. Germline values: CDR1 DFQATT, CDR2 SNEGSKA (reference sequence). The CDR3 is made up of 12 amino acids. V was shortened by 5 bases and J by 1 base, with 8 bases between the two germline ends. Here the CDR3 DNA reads TGCAGTGCTGCGCTAGGGAACACTGAAGCTTTCTTT. Amino acid sequence: CSAALGNTEAFF.

This clonotype was observed a handful of times. The chain is built from TRBV20-1 and TRBJ2-7, with D maybe TRBD2 (5 bases). Trimming left V 1 base short and J 6 bases short, with 7 bases between. Germline values: CDR1 DFQATT, CDR2 SNEGSKA (reference sequence). This CDR3 region has 11 residues. The CDR3 loop reads CSARAGSEQYF. In DNA form, the CDR3 reads TGCAGTGCTAGAGCGGGGTCCGAGCAGTACTTC.

The chain couples TRBV27 to TRBJ2-3; the match to TRBD2 covers 7 bases. This CDR3 is built from 15 residues. Germline CDR1 reads MNHEY; CDR2 reads SMNVEV (reference sequence). With 0 bases clipped from V and 4 bases from J, the junction kept 4 bases outside the gene matches. CDR3 in amino acids: CASSLSGEGSDTQYF. For the CDR3, the DNA is TGTGCCAGCAGTTTATCAGGGGAGGGTTCAGATACGCAGTATTTT.

The sample holds many counts of this clonotype. The chain carries TRBV9 and TRBJ2-1; 11 nucleotides match TRBD2. This CDR3 has 16 amino acids. Trimming took 0 bases from V and 4 from J; bases not matched to a gene: 3. CDR1 and CDR2 from the germline V gene are SGDLS and YYNGEE. As DNA, the CDR3 is TGTGCCAGCAGCGTAGGCCCTAGCGGGAGGTACAATGAGCAGTTCTTC. Its translation is CASSVGPSGRYNEQFF. The complete variable domain, with remaining parts taken from reference TRBV9 and TRBJ2-1, reads DSGVTQTPKHLITATGQRVTLRCSPRSGDLSVYWYQQSLDQGLQFLIQYYNGEERAKGNILERFSAQQFPDLHSELNLSSLELGDSALYFCASSVGPSGRYNEQFFGPGTRLTVL.

This clonotype was seen ten or more times. The chain is built from TRBV20-1 and TRBJ2-7; D unclear. The length of the CDR3 is 14 residues. Germline CDR1 and CDR2: DFQATT and SNEGSKA (reference sequence). V lost 3 bases and J lost 0, with 12 bases in between. The CDR3 DNA is TGCAGTGCTAGTGCCAGACGGAGCTCCTACGAGCAGTACTTC. Protein product: CSASARRSSYEQYF.

This clonotype came up a few times. CDR3 loop: CASSGQGGDYNEQFF. The CDR3 nucleotides read TGTGCCAGCAGCGGCCAAGGCGGTGACTACAATGAGCAGTTCTTC. The genes are TRBV9 and TRBJ2-1; D gene uncertain. V was trimmed by 3 bases and J by 3 bases, leaving 13 bases between them. CDR3 length: 15 amino acids. Germline lookup yields CDR1 SGDLS and CDR2 YYNGEE.

The chain combines TRBV20-1 with TRBJ1-5; D remains ambiguous. CDR3 length equals 14 residues. The germline V and J ends were trimmed by 6 bases and 0 bases, with 12 bases remaining between them. Looked up from germline, CDR1 is DFQATT and CDR2 is SNEGSKA (reference sequence). In DNA, the CDR3 is TGCAGTGCACAAGGATTTTATAGCAATCAGCCCCAGCATTTT. This sequence encodes CSAQGFYSNQPQHF.

The rearrangement uses TRBV7-2 and TRBJ2-7; no definite D call. Per germline, CDR1 SGHTA and CDR2 FQGNSA. The CDR3 extends over 15 amino acids. V was pared by 5 bases and J by 3 bases, with 17 bases between. The CDR3 bases are TGTGCCAGCAGCCTACCCATGTCAGGTAACTACGAGCAGTACTTC. Its translation is CASSLPMSGNYEQYF. Drawing the rest from reference TRBV7-2 and TRBJ2-7, the complete variable domain is GAGVSQSPSNKVTEKGKDVELRCDPISGHTALYWYRQSLGQGLEFLIYFQGNSAPDKSGLPSDRFSAERTGGSVSTLTIQRTQQEDSAVYLCASSLPMSGNYEQYFGPGTRLTVT.

In this sample, this clonotype turned up a few times. V is TRBV7-8 and J is TRBJ1-4; TRBD1 matches 8 bases. Looked up from germline, CDR1 is SGHVS and CDR2 is FQNEAQ. Unmatched junction bases numbered 15, after V lost 5 bases and J lost 4 bases. The CDR3 runs 18 residues. Written as DNA, the CDR3 is TGTGCCAGCAGCCCACCCCGCCCGGGACAGGAGGGTAATGAAAAACTGTTTTTT. Translation gives CASSPPRPGQEGNEKLFF.

This clonotype was detected a few times. V and J are TRBV9 and TRBJ2-7; 8 nucleotides match TRBD2. The CDR3 spans 14 residues. The V and J ends lost 4 bases and 2 bases, in that order; junction bases with no gene match: 5. Germline CDR1 is SGDLS and CDR2 is YYNGEE. The CDR3 is CASSPEGLAYEQYF. The CDR3 DNA reads as TGTGCCAGCAGCCCTGAGGGACTAGCCTACGAGCAGTACTTC.

V usage is TRBV9 and J usage is TRBJ2-1; 9 bases agree with TRBD2. The trim removed 0 bases at V and 7 bases at J, leaving 8 bases unmatched. The germline V gene encodes CDR1 SGDLS and CDR2 YYNGEE. This CDR3 is 16 amino acids long. For the CDR3, the DNA is TGTGCCAGCAGCGTAGGCGGGAGGGCCGGGGGAAATGAGCAGTTCTTC. Residues: CASSVGGRAGGNEQFF. Full variable domain (remainder filled in from reference TRBV9 and TRBJ2-1): DSGVTQTPKHLITATGQRVTLRCSPRSGDLSVYWYQQSLDQGLQFLIQYYNGEERAKGNILERFSAQQFPDLHSELNLSSLELGDSALYFCASSVGGRAGGNEQFFGPGTRLTVL.

J is TRBJ2-1 and V is TRBV3-1; no clear D gene. CDR3 length: 16 residues. Deletions cut 4 bases from V and 0 bases from J, with 13 bases between. Per the germline V gene, CDR1 is LGHDT and CDR2 is YNNKEL (reference sequence). CDR3 in amino acids: CASSPISWSSYNEQFF. DNA for the CDR3: TGTGCCAGCAGCCCGATTAGCTGGAGCTCCTACAATGAGCAGTTCTTC.

This clonotype was detected many times. The chain uses TRBV20-1 and TRBJ2-7; weak D call: TRBD2 (6 bases). The CDR3 length is 10 residues. Germline loops: CDR1 DFQATT, CDR2 SNEGSKA (reference sequence). Trimming left V 3 bases short and J 11 bases short, with 11 bases between. The CDR3 region is CSARVGGEYF. CDR3 nucleotides: TGCAGTGCTAGGGTGGGAGGAGAGTACTTC.

Remarks on this clonotype: One end of the junction is discordant with germline, which a read error may explain. This chain links TRBV4-1 with TRBJ2-7, with TRBD2 matching over 10 bases. In germline, CDR1 is MGHRA, CDR2 YSYEKL. There are 16 residues in the CDR3. This CDR3 is CASSQRLAGGLYVQYF. In DNA form, the CDR3 reads TGCGCCAGCAGCCAGCGATTAGCGGGAGGTCTTTACGTGCAGTACTTC.